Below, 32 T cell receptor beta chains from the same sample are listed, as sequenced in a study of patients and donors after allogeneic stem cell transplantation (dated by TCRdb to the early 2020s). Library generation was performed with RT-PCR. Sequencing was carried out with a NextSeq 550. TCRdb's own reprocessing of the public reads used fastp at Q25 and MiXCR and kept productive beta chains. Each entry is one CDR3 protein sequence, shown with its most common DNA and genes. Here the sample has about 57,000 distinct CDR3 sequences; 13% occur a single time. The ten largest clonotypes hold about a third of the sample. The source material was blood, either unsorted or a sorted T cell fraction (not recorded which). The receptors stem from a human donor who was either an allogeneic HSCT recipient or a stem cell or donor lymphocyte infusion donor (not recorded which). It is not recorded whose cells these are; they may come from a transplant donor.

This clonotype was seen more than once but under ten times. CDR3 DNA sequence: TGTGCCAGCACACGGACAGGGAATAGCAATCAGCCCCAGCATTTT. Residues: CASTRTGNSNQPQHF. The genes are TRBV2 and TRBJ1-5; 8 bases map to TRBD1. Germline-derived CDR1 and CDR2 are SNHLY and FYNNEI. This CDR3 contains 15 residues. J was trimmed by 0 bases and V by 7 bases; bases with no gene match: 5.

CDR3 nucleotide sequence: TGTGCCAGTAGTGAGACAGGGGGAAATCAGCCCCAGCATTTT. Its translation is CASSETGGNQPQHF. The chain employs TRBV19 and TRBJ1-5; 9 bases align to TRBD1. Germline CDR1 is LNHDA and CDR2 is SQIVND (reference sequence). V shed 5 bases and J 4 bases; nucleotides not matched to a gene: 3. The CDR3 runs to 14 residues.

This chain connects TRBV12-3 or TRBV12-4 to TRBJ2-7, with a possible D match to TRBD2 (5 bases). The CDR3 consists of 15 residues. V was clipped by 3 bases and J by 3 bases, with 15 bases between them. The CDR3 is CASSFGTGKNYEQYF. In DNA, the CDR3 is TGTGCCAGCAGTTTTGGCACGGGAAAGAACTACGAGCAGTACTTC.

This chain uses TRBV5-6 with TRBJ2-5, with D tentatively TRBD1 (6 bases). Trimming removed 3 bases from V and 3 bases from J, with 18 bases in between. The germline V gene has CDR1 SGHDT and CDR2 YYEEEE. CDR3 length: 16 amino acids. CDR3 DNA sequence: TGTGCCAGCAGCTGGGGGATGGGGGCGGGTGAAGAGACCCAGTACTTC. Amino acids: CASSWGMGAGEETQYF.

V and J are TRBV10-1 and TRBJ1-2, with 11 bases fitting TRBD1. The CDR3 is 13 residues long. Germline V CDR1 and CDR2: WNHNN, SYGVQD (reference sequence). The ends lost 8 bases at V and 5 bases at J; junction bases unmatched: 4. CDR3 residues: CASSGTGGYGYTF. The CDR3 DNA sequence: TGCGCCAGCTCCGGGACAGGGGGTTATGGCTACACCTTC.

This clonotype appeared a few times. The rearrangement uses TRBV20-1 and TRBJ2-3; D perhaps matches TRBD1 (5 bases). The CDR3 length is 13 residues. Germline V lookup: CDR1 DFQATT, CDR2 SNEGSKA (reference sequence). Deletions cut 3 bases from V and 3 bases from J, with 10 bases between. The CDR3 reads CSASTQGTDTQYF. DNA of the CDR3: TGCAGTGCTAGTACGCAGGGAACAGATACGCAGTATTTT.

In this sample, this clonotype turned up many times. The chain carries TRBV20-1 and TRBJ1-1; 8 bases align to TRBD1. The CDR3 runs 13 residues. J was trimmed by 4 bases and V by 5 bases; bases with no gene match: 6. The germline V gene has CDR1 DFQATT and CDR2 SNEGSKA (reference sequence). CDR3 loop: CSASDRDFTEAFF. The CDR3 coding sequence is TGCAGTGCTTCGGACAGGGATTTCACTGAAGCTTTCTTT.

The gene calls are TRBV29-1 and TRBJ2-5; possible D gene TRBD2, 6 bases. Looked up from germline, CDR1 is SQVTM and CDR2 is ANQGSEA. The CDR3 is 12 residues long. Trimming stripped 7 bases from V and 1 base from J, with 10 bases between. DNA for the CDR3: TGCAGCGCCTGGGACTTCCAAGAGACCCAGTACTTC. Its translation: CSAWDFQETQYF.

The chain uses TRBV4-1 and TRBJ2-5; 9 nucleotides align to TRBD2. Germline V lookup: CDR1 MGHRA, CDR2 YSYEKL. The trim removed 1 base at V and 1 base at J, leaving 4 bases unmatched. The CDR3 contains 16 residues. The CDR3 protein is CASSQVLAGPQETQYF. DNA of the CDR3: TGCGCCAGCAGCCAAGTCCTAGCGGGACCCCAAGAGACCCAGTACTTC.

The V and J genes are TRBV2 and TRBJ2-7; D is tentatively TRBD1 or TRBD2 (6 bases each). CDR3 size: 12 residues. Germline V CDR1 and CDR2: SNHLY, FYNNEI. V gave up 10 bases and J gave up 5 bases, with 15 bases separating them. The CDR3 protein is CATLMGGHEQYF. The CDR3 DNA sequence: TGTGCCACCTTGATGGGGGGCCACGAGCAGTACTTC.

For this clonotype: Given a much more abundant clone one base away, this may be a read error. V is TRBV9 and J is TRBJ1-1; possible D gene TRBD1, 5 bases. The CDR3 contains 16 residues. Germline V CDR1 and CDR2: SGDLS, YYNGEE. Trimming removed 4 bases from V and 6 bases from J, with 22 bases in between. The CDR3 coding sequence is TGTGCCAGCAGCCCTATGTGGGGCAGGGCTGACGCTGAAGCTTTCTTT. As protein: CASSPMWGRADAEAFF.

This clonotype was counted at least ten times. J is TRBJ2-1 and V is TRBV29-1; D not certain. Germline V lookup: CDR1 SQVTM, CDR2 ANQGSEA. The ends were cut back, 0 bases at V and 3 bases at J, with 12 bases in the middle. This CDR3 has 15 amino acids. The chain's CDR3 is CSVEDKETDYNEQFF. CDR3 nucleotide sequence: TGCAGCGTTGAAGATAAGGAAACAGACTACAATGAGCAGTTCTTC.

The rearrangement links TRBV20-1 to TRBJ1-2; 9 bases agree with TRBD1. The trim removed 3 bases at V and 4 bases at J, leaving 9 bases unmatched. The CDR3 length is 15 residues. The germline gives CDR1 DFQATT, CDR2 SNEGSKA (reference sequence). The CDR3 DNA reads TGCAGTGCTAGTTCCTGGGACAGGGAGCCCTATGGCTACACCTTC. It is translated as CSASSWDREPYGYTF.

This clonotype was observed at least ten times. The CDR3 DNA sequence: TGTGCCAGCAGGGCAGCTCAGCATGAAAAACTGTTTTTT. Translation: CASRAAQHEKLFF. The chain has TRBV27 and TRBJ1-4; D is uncertain. Germline V gives CDR1 MNHEY, CDR2 SMNVEV (reference sequence). The CDR3 has 13 residues. Trimming shortened V by 6 bases and J by 6 bases, and 11 bases separated the two germline ends.

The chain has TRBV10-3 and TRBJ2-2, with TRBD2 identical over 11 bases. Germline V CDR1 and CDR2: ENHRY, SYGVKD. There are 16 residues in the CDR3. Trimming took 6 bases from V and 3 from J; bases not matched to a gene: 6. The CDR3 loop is CAIRQGLADDTGELFF. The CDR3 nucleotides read TGTGCCATCAGGCAGGGACTAGCGGATGACACCGGGGAGCTGTTTTTT.

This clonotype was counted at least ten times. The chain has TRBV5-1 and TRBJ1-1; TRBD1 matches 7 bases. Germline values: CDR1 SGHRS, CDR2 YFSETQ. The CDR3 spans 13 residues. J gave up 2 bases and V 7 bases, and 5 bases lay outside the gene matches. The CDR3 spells CASRTGLNTEAFF. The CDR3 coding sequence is TGCGCCAGCCGGACAGGCTTAAACACTGAAGCTTTCTTT.

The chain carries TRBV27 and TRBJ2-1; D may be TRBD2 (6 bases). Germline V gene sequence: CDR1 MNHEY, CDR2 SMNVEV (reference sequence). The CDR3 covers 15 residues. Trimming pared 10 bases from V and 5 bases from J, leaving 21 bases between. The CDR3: CATGGKGEKDNEQFF. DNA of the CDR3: TGTGCCACTGGGGGGAAGGGCGAAAAGGACAATGAGCAGTTCTTC.

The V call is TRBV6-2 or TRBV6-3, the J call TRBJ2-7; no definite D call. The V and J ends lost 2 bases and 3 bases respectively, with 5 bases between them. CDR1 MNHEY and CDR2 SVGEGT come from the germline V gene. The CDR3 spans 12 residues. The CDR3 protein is CASSYVDYEQYF. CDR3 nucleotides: TGTGCCAGCAGTTACGTTGACTACGAGCAGTACTTC.

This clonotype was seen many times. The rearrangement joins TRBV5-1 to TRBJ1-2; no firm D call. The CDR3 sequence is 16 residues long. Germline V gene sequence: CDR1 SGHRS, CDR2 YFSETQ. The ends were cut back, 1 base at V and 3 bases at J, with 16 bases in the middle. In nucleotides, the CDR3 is TGCGCCAGCAGCTTGTCAGCTCTTACTAATGACTATGGCTACACCTTC. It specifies CASSLSALTNDYGYTF.

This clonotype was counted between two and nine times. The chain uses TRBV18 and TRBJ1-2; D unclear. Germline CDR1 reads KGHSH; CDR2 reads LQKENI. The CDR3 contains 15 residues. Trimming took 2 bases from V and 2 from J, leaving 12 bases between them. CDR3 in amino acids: CASSPEPGPNYGYTF. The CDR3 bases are TGTGCCAGCTCACCAGAGCCAGGCCCCAACTATGGCTACACCTTC.

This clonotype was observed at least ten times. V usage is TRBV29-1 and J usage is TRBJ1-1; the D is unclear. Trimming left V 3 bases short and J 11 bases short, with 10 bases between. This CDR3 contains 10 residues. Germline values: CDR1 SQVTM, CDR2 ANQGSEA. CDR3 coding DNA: TGCAGCGTTGACAACTCTGGGGCTTTCTTT. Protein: CSVDNSGAFF.

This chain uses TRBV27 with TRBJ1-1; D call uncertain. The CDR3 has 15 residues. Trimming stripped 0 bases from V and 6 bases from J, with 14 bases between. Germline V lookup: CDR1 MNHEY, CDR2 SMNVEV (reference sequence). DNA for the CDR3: TGTGCCAGCAGTTTATCAATGGTGGGGATTGCTGAAGCTTTCTTT. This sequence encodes CASSLSMVGIAEAFF.

CDR3 DNA: TGTGCCACCAGCCGGACAGGGGATGATAGTGGCTACACCTTC. Encoded protein: CATSRTGDDSGYTF. The chain combines TRBV15 with TRBJ1-2, with 9 bases matching TRBD1. J was trimmed by 7 bases and V by 5 bases; bases with no gene match: 8. CDR3 length equals 14 residues. Per germline, CDR1 LNHNV and CDR2 YYDKDF (reference sequence).

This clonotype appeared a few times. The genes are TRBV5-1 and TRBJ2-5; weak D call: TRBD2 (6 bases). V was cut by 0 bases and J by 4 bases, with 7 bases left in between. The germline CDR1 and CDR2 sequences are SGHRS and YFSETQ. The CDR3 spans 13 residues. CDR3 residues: CASSLGLGETQYF. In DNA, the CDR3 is TGCGCCAGCAGCTTGGGACTAGGAGAGACCCAGTACTTC.

The CDR3 spells CASSKGQDDQYF. CDR3 coding DNA: TGTGCCAGCAGCAAAGGACAGGATGACCAGTACTTC. The rearrangement uses TRBV3-1 and TRBJ2-5, with 7 bases that match TRBD1. This CDR3 spans 12 amino acids. J lost 10 bases, V lost 5 bases, and 7 bases had no gene match. In germline, CDR1 is LGHDT, CDR2 YNNKEL (reference sequence).

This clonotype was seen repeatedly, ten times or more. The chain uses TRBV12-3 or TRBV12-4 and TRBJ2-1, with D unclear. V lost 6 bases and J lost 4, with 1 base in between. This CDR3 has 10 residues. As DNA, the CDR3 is TGTGCCAGCAGGTACAATGAGCAGTTCTTC. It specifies CASRYNEQFF.

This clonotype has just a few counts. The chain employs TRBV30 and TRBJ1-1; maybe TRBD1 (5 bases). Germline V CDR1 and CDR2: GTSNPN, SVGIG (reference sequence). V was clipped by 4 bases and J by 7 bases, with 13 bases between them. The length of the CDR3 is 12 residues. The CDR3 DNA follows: TGTGCCTGGACGGGACCGGGCGTTGAAGCTTTCTTT. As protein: CAWTGPGVEAFF.

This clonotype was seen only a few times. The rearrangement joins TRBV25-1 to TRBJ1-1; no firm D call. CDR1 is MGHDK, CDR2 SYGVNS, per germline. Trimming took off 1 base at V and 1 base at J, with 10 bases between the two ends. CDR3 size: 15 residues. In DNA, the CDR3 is TGTGCCAGCAGTGAATTAGGCGGAAGGAACACTGAAGCTTTCTTT. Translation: CASSELGGRNTEAFF.

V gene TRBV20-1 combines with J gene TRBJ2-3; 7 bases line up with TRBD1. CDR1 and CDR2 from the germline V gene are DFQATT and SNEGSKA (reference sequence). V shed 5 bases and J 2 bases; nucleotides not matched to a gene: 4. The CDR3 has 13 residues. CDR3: CSARTGPTDTQYF. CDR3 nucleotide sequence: TGCAGTGCTCGGACAGGCCCCACAGATACGCAGTATTTT.

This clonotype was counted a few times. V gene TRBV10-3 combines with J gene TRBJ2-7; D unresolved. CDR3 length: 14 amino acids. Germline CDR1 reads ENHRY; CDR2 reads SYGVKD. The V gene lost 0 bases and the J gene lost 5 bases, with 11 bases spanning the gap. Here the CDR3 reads CAISESKQPNEQYF. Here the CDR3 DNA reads TGTGCCATCAGTGAGTCGAAGCAACCTAACGAGCAGTACTTC.

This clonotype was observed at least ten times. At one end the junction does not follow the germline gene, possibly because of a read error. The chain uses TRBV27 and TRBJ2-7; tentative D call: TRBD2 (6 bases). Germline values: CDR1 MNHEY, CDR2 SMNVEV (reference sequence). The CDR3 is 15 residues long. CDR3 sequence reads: CASSLSGTGAYEQYF. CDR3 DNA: TGTGCCAGCAGTCTATCCGGGACGGGGGCCTACGAGCAGTACTTC.

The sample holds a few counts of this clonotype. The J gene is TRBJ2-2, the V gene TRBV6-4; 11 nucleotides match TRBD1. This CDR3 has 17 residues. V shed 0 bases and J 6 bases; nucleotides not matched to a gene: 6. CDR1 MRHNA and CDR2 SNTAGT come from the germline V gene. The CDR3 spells CASSDSIWTGGSGELFF. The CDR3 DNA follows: TGTGCCAGCAGTGACTCGATCTGGACAGGGGGCTCCGGGGAGCTGTTTTTT.